The 3 T cell receptor beta chains below come from one sample, sequenced in a study of cytomegalovirus exposure and HLA in healthy donors. Sequencing was performed with immunoSEQ multiplex PCR; in TCRdb, only in-frame clones are kept and a portion is missing. The sample shows more than 100,000 clones, roughly 88% of them seen only once. The sequenced material came from PBMCs. These receptors originate from a young woman in good health and CMV-seropositive.

The gene calls are TRBV5-1 and TRBJ1-3, with D hard to call. Looked up from germline, CDR1 is SGHRS and CDR2 is YFSETQ. The CDR3 has 13 amino acids. Trimming removed 0 bases at V and 7 bases at J, with 8 bases between. This CDR3 reads CASSLGGVNTIYF. DNA for the CDR3: TGCGCCAGCAGCTTGGGCGGGGTCAACACCATATATTTT. The full variable domain, its missing parts supplied by reference TRBV5-1 and TRBJ1-3, is KAGVTQTPRYLIKTRGQQVTLSCSPISGHRSVSWYQQTPGQGLQFLFEYFSETQRNKGNFPGRFSGRQFSNSRSEMNVSTLELGDSALYLCASSLGGVNTIYFGEGSWLTVV.

This clone appeared a single time. The rearrangement uses TRBV5-6 and TRBJ1-1; a possible D gene is TRBD1 (6 bases). The CDR3 has 12 residues. In germline, CDR1 is SGHDT, CDR2 YYEEEE. Trimming removed 7 bases at V and 10 bases at J, with 17 bases between. CDR3 in DNA: TGTGCCAGCGGAAGCTTACAGGGTGCAGCTTTCTTT. Translating it yields CASGSLQGAAFF. The variable domain in full, with the rest retrieved from reference TRBV5-6 and TRBJ1-1, is DAGVTQSPTHLIKTRGQQVTLRCSPKSGHDTVSWYQQALGQGPQFIFQYYEEEERQRGNFPDRFSGHQFPNYSSELNVNALLLGDSALYLCASGSLQGAAFFGQGTRLTVV.

This chain uses TRBV5-6 with TRBJ1-1; no reliable D call. CDR3 size: 16 residues. The V gene lost 3 bases and the J gene lost 0 bases, with 15 bases spanning the gap. In germline, CDR1 is SGHDT, CDR2 YYEEEE. CDR3 residues: CASSSWLGLLNTEAFF. The DNA for the CDR3 is TGTGCCAGCAGCTCCTGGCTCGGACTCCTGAACACTGAAGCTTTCTTT.